Listed below are T cell receptor beta chains from one sample, sequenced in a study of T cell repertoires in cytomegalovirus infection. What these receptors recognize is not known. A single record per CDR3 protein comes from TCRdb applying MiXCR to the reads. The profile shows around 130,000 distinct CDR3 sequences, 20% to 30% of them singletons. The sequenced material came from PBMCs, sequenced either directly or after in vitro stimulation (not recorded which). The receptors shown here come from a human donor in good health (CMV status not recorded). Some clones in this sample may be carry-over from other donors' samples. CDR3s include the opening cysteine and the closing phenylalanine or tryptophan. Some rows have no size entry. The others give once, few or many, or a class for an expanded clone.

>.|TRBJ1-3|TRBV19
CASSMNEERFSGNTIYF
>few|TRBJ2-5|TRBV7-2
CASSLLEGETQYF
>few|TRBJ2-3|TRBV7-9
CASSSSEWTGHTDTQYF
>few|TRBJ1-1|TRBV12-3/TRBV12-4
CASRIRGGETEAFF
>.|TRBJ2-5|TRBV11-3
CASSPWAGAKQETQYF
>.|TRBJ2-1|TRBV30
CAWSGATSGRGNEQFF
>many|TRBJ2-1|TRBV30
CAWSILAGVHEQFF
>.|TRBJ1-2|TRBV6-5
CASSYRGQGFNYGYTF
>once|TRBJ1-1|TRBV2
CASSSVRGYEAFF
>.|TRBJ1-1|TRBV7-2
CASSLVGGAANTEAFF
>few|TRBJ2-5|TRBV7-2
CASSTFGLALRTQYF
>many|TRBJ2-1|TRBV11-2
CASSERLAGDQNEQFF
>.|TRBJ2-3|TRBV5-1
CASSLSGSPTDTQYF
>.|TRBJ2-6|TRBV6-2/TRBV6-3
CASSYSVRAGANVLTF
>.|TRBJ2-1|TRBV11-2
CASSLVTSGRISSYNEQFF
>.|TRBJ2-2|TRBV14
CASSQGGLAGGNTGELFF
>many|TRBJ1-3|TRBV7-2
CASSSPEGFRSWENTIYF
>few|TRBJ1-6|TRBV6-2/TRBV6-3
CASRPFAGYNSPLHF
>.|TRBJ2-3|TRBV11-2
CASSGGLAGLTDTQYF
>few|TRBJ1-3|TRBV28
CASSLSAGGNTIYF
>many|TRBJ2-7|TRBV29-1
CSVQGDWRTSYEQYF
>many|TRBJ2-2|TRBV7-2
CASSAGQVNTGELFF
>few|TRBJ1-2|TRBV7-2
CASSLGQGSGSYTF
>many|TRBJ2-1|TRBV12-3/TRBV12-4
CASSSPSGTSGRREQFF
>few|TRBJ1-6|TRBV6-5
CASSYSGPTRHDSPLHF
>.|TRBJ1-2|TRBV7-9
CASSSLRTGTYGYTF